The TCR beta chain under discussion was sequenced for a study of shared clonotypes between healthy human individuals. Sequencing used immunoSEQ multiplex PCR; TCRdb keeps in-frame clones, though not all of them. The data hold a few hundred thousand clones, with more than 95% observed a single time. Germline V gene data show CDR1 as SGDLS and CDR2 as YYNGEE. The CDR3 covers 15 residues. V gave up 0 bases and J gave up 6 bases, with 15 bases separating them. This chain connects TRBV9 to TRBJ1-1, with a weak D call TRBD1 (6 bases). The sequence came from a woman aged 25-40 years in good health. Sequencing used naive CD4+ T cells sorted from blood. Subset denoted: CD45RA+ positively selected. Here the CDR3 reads CASSVGDTEKAEAFF. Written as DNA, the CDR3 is TGTGCCAGCAGCGTAGGGGACACAGAGAAAGCTGAAGCTTTCTTT.